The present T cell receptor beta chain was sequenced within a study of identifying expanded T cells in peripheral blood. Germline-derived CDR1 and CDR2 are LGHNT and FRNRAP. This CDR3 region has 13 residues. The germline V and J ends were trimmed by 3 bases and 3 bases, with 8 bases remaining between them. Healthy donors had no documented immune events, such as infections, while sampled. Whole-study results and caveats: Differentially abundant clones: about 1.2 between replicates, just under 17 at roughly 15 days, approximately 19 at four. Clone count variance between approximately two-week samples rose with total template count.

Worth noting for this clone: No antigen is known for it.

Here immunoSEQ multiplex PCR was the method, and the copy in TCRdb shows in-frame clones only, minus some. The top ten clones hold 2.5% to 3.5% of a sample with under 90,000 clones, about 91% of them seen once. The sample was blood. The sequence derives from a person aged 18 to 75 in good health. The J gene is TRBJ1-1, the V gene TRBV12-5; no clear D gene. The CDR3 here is CASGFSRDTEAFF. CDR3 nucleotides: TGTGCTAGTGGTTTCTCCCGGGACACTGAAGCTTTCTTT.